This T cell receptor (beta chain) stems from a study of CD8 T cells in ankylosing spondylitis. Study results and limitations: Within matched ankylosing spondylitis synovial fluid, disease-linked clones were reportedly significantly enriched. Eight highly homologous variants formed a TCR beta motif that appeared characteristic of ankylosing spondylitis blood.

Quantitative 5'-RACE with molecular barcodes produced the TCR beta libraries. TCRdb redid the calling of the 5' RACE reads with MiXCR, one entry per CDR3 protein. Altogether 80,000 to 90,000 distinct CDR3 sequences are present, around 25% being singletons, with the ten largest covering 55% to 75%. This clonotype occurred a few times. The target antigen is unknown. Between the trimmed V and J ends, which lost 0 bases and 5 bases, there was a span of 1 base. Per germline, CDR1 SGDLS and CDR2 YYNGEE. CDR3 length: 11 amino acids. Sequencing was carried out using blood, either unsorted or a sorted T cell fraction (not recorded which). The sequence was collected from a male donor with ankylosing spondylitis or in good health (not recorded which). J is TRBJ2-3 and V is TRBV9; D not certain. The CDR3 nucleotides are TGTGCCAGCAGCGTAGTAGATACGCAGTATTTT. Amino acids: CASSVVDTQYF.